This T cell receptor beta chain stems from a study of response to subunit inactivated influenza vaccine. Broader study findings: Few additional T cells are recruited per seasonal influenza vaccination, authors suggested.

This clonotype showed up many times. Its specificity is unknown. Germline and junction disagree at one end, which may indicate a read error. MiXCR was run by TCRdb on the RT-PCR reads, yielding one entry per CDR3 protein. Of approximately 730,000 distinct CDR3 sequences listed, roughly 13% are singletons. This CDR3 spans 9 amino acids. Germline V gene data show CDR1 as SQVTM and CDR2 as ANQGSEA. The TCR sequence derives from a man in his fifties who received an inactivated influenza vaccine. The specimen comprised PBMCs from blood, sampled less than 15 days before vaccination. The V and J genes are TRBV29-1 and TRBJ2-5; D ambiguous. This CDR3 reads CSVEQETNF. In nucleotides, the CDR3 is TGCAGCGTTGAACAGGAGACGAACTTC.